The entry that follows covers one T cell receptor beta chain sequence. Germline CDR1 reads LNHNV; CDR2 reads YYDKDF (reference sequence). The CDR3 length is 13 residues. V lost 4 bases to trimming and J lost 7 bases; unmatched junction nucleotides: 5. In the study's own analysis: Nucleated cell counts were estimated from reference gene primer amplification. The method was immunoSEQ multiplex PCR; TCRdb's version includes in-frame clones alone and lacks a portion of them. The DNA was the basis for D and trimming; V, J and clone size are from that table. The table shows 150,000 to 200,000 clones, with about 88% occurring only once. The sample belongs to a study of blood T cell repertoires in COVID-19. Study-level information: Acute and convalescent COVID-19 specimens originated in the United States, Italy and Spain. In each case, the material was cDNA or gDNA derived from T cells, B-cell-depleted T cells, or PBMCs.

J is TRBJ2-3 and V is TRBV15; 7 bases match TRBD1. The sample was peripheral blood. The sequence was obtained from a woman of 80 years or more in a cohort sampled during active or convalescent COVID-19. The CDR3 protein is CATSMGTAYTQYF. For the CDR3, the DNA is TGTGCCACCAGCATGGGGACAGCCTATACGCAGTATTTT.